The sequence of this T cell receptor (beta chain) was determined in a study of blood T cell repertoires in COVID-19. Using immunoSEQ multiplex PCR, the repertoire was profiled, and TCRdb retains in-frame clones only, with some absent. The repertoire holds about 230,000 clones, with more than 75% as singletons. This CDR3 spans 14 amino acids. Looked up from germline, CDR1 is LGHDT and CDR2 is YNNKEL (reference sequence). The J segment lost 6 bases and the V segment lost 4 bases, leaving 2 bases of the junction unmatched. To note about this clone: The sample holds other DNA sequences that translate to the same CDR3.

This sequence joins TRBV3-1 (or the pseudogene TRBV3-2) and TRBJ1-6, with 8 bases lining up with TRBD1. This TCR was sampled from a man in his forties or fifties with acute or convalescent COVID-19. The sequencing input was peripheral blood. Here the CDR3 reads CASSLQGGNSPLHF. The DNA of the CDR3 is TGTGCCAGCAGCCTACAGGGGGGTAATTCACCCCTCCACTTT.